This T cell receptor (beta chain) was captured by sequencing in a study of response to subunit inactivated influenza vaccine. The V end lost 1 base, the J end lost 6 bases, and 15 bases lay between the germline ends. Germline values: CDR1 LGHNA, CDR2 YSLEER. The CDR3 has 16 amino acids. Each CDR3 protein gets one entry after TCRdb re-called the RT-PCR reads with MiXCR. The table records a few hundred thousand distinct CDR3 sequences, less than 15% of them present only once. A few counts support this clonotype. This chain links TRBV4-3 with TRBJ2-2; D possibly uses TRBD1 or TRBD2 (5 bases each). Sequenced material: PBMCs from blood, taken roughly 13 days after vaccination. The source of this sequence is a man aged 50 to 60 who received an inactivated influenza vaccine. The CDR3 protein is CASSQAGTSPPGELFF. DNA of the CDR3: TGCGCCAGCAGCCAAGCCGGGACCTCACCCCCCGGGGAGCTGTTTTTT.